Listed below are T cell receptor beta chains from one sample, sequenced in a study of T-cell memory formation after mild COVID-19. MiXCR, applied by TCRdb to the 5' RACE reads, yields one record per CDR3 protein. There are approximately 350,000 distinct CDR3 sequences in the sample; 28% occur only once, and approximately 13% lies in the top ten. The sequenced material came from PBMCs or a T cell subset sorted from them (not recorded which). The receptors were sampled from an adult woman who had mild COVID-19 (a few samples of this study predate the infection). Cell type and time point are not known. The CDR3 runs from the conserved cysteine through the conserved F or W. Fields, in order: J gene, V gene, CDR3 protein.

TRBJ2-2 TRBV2 CASYDLGTGELFF
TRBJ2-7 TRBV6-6 CASSYLGGYEQYF
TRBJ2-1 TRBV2 CASSERSTRTNEQFF
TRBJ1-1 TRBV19 CASSVGQGTNTEAFF
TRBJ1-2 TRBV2 CASTNTVEGWANYGYTF
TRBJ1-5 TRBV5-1 CASSLEPDSQPQHF
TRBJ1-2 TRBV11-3 CASSLEMTGGIYGYTF
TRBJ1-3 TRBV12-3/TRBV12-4 CATEQGSSGNTIYF
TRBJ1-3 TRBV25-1 CASSEPGEASGNTIYF
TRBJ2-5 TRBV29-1 CSVVGLAGYEAETQYF
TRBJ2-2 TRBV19 CASTGTPNTGELFF
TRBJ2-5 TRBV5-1 CASSLEKETQYF
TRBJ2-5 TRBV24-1 CATSDPGLAGKETQYF
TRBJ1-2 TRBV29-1 CSVGDSGGGYTF
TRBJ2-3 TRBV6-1 CASGRPKESTDTQYF
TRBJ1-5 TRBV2 CASSENGIRREPQHF
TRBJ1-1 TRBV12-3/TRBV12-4 CASSLVSGNTEAFF
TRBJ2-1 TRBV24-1 CAATSGTYNEQFF
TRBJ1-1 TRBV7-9 CASSLGQRGGTEAFF
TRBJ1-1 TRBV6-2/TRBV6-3 CASTSARDRGPNTEAFF
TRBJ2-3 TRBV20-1 CSADDSATQYF
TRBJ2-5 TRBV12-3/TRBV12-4 CASNLGTSGETQYF
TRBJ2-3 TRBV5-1 CASSLGTSYSTDTQYF
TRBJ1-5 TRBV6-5 CASSSGRLGGNQPQHF
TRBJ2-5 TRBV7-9 CASSSDRGEQETQYF
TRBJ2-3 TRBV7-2 CASSPRLGADTQYF
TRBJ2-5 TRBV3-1 CASSPPGLVSETQYF
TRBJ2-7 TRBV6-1 CATNSLHQSSYEQYF
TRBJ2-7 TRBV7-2 CASSIQIGTSGAYEQYF
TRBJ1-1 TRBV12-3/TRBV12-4 CASSPPMSANKAFF
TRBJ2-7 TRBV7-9 CASSRLQGPYEQYF
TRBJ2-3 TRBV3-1 CASSQRGLAGGTSTDTQYF
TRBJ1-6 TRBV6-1 CASRTETGVDSPLHF
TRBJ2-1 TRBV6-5 CASSTSSYNEQFF
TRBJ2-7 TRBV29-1 CSASLAGGGEQYF
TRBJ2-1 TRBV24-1 CATSDWGAGLDEQFF
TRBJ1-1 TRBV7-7 CASSAIDRDSTEAFF
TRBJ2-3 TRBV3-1 CASSQEGAGPDTQYF
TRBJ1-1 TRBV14 CASSQIKTGDLNTEAFF
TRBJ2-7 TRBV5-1 CASSPDRLTTYEQYF
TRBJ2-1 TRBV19 CASSILAGNEQFF
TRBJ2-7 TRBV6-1 CASSEVAGGLYEQYF